The sequence of this T cell receptor (beta chain) was determined in a study of blood T cell repertoires in COVID-19. Study-level information: Material from acute and convalescent COVID-19 was sourced from the United States, Italy and Spain. T cells, B-cell-depleted T cells, or PBMCs provided the cDNA or gDNA that served as material.

V was pared by 0 bases and J by 8 bases, with 13 bases between. Germline lookup yields CDR1 GTSNPN and CDR2 SVGIG (reference sequence). The CDR3 extends over 13 amino acids. Authors' analysis steps: Nucleated cell number was recorded as an estimate derived from reference gene primer amplification. Data came from immunoSEQ multiplex PCR; TCRdb stores just in-frame clones and leaves some out. That table is the source of V, J and clone size, and D and trimming were worked out from the DNA. The data contain about 73,000 clones, more than 60% of them singletons. Source material: peripheral blood. The receptor was isolated from a man in his 60s with acute or convalescent COVID-19. The rearrangement uses TRBV30 and TRBJ1-1; D gene uncertain. CDR3 sequence: CAWSVLDFPEAFF. The CDR3 DNA reads TGTGCCTGGAGTGTACTTGACTTCCCCGAAGCTTTCTTT. Based on the CDR3 plus reference TRBV30 and TRBJ1-1, the full variable domain is SQTIHQWPATLVQPVGSPLSLECTVEGTSNPNLYWYRQAAGRGLQLLFYSVGIGQISSEVPQNLSASRPQDRQFILSSKKLLLSDSGFYLCAWSVLDFPEAFFGQGTRLTVV.